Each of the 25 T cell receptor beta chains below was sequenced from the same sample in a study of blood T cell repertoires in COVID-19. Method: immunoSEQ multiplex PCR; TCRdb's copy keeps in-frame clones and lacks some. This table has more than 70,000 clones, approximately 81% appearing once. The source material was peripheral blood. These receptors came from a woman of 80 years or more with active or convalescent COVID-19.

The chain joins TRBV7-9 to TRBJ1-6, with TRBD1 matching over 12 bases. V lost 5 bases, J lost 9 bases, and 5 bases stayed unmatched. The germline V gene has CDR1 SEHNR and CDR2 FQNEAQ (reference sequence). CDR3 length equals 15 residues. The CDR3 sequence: CASSPGTGGISPLHF. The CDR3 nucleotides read TGTGCCAGCAGCCCCGGGACAGGGGGCATTTCACCCCTCCACTTT.

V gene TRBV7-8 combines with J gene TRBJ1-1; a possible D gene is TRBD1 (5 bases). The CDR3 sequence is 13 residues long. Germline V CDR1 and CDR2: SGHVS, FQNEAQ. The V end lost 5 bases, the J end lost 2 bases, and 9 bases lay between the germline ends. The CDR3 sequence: CASSRGGNTEAFF. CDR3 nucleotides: TGTGCCAGCAGCCGGGGGGGTAACACTGAAGCTTTCTTT.

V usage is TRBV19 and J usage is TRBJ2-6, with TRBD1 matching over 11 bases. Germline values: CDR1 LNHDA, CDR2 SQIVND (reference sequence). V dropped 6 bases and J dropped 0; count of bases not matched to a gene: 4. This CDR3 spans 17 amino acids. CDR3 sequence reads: CASRRDRGDSGANVLTF. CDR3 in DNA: TGTGCCAGTAGGAGGGACAGGGGGGACTCTGGGGCCAACGTCCTGACTTTC.

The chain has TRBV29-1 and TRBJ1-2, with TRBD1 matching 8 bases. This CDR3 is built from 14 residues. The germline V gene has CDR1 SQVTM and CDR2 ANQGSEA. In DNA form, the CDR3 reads TGCGGAATCTGGGACAGGAGGATTAACTATGGCTACACCTTC. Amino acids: CGIWDRRINYGYTF.

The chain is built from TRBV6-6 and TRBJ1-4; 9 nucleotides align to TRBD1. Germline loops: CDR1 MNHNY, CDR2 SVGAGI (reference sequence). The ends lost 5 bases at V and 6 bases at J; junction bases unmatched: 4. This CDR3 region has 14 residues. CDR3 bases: TGTGCCAGCAGTGCCGGGACAGGGTATGAAAAACTGTTTTTT. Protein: CASSAGTGYEKLFF.

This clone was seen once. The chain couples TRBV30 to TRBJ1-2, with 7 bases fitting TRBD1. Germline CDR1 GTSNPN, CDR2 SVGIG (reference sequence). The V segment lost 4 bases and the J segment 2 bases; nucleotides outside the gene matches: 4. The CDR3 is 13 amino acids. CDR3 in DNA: TGTGCCTGGACCACAGGGGCCAACTATGGCTACACCTTC. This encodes CAWTTGANYGYTF.

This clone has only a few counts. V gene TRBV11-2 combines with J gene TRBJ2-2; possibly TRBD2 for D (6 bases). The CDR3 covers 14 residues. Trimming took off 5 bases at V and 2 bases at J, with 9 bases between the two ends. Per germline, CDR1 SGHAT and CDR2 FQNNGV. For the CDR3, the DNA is TGTGCCAGCAGCCGACTAGACAACACCGGGGAGCTGTTTTTT. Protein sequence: CASSRLDNTGELFF.

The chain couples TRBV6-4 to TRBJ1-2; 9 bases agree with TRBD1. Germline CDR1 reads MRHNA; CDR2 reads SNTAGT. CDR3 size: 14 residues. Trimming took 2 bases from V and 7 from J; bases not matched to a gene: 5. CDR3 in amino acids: CASSDGTGFSGYTF. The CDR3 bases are TGTGCCAGCAGTGACGGGACAGGGTTTTCTGGCTACACCTTC.

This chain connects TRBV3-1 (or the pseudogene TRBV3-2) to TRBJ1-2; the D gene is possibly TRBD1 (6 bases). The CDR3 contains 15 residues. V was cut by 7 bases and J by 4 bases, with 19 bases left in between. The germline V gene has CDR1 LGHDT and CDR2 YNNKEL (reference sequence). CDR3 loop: CASTSAGGGAYGYTF. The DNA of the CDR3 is TGTGCCAGCACCTCAGCTGGGGGGGGCGCCTATGGCTACACCTTC.

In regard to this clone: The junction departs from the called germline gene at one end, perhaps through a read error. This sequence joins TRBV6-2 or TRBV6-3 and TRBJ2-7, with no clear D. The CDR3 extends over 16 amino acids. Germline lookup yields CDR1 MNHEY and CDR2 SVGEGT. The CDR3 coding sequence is TGTGCCAGCAGCTACTCCCTTCGGGTCCCCACCTACGAGCAGTACTTC. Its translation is CASSYSLRVPTYEQYF.

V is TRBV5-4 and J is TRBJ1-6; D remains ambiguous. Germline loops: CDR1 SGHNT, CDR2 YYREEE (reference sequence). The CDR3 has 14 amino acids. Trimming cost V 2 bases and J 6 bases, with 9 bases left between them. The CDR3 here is CASSLRESNSPLHF. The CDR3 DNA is TGTGCCAGCAGCTTACGGGAGAGTAATTCACCCCTCCACTTT.

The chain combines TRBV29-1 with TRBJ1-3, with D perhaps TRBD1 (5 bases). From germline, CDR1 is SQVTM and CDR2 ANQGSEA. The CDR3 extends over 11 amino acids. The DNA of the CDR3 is TGCGCGGGGGTCGGCGGAAACACCATATATTTT. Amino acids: CAGVGGNTIYF.

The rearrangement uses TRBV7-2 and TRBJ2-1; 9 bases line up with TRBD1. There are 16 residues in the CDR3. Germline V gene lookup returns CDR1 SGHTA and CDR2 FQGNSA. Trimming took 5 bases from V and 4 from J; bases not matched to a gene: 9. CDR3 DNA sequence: TGTGCCAGCAGCGCCACCGGGACAGGGCGTTACAATGAGCAGTTCTTC. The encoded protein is CASSATGTGRYNEQFF.

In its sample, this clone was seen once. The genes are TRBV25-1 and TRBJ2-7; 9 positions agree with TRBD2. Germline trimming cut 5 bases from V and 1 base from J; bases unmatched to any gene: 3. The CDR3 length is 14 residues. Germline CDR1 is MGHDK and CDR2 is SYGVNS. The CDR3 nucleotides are TGTGCCAGCAGTTTAGCGGGAGCGTCCTACGAGCAGTACTTC. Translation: CASSLAGASYEQYF.

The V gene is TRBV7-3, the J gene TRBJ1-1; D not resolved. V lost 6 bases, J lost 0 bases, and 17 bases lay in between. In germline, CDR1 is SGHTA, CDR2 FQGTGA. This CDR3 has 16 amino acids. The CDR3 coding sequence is TGTGCCAGCAGTATTGGTGGCGGCAAAATGAACACTGAAGCTTTCTTT. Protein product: CASSIGGGKMNTEAFF.

CDR3 DNA: TGTGCCAGCAGCTTCCTGAGGGGCTACACCTTC. Translation: CASSFLRGYTF. V and J are TRBV7-9 and TRBJ1-2; the D is unclear. CDR1 is SEHNR and CDR2 is FQNEAQ in the germline V gene (reference sequence). Deletions cut 3 bases from V and 8 bases from J, with 7 bases between. The CDR3 covers 11 residues.

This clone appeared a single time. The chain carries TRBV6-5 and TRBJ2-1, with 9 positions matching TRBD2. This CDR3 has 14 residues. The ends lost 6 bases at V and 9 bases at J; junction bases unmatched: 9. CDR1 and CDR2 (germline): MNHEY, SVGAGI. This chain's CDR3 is CASRRSGGQSEQFF. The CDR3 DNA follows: TGTGCCAGCAGGAGGAGCGGGGGGCAGAGTGAGCAGTTCTTC.

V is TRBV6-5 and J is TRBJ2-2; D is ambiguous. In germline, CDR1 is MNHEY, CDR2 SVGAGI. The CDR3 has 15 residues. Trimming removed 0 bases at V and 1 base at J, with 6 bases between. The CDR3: CASSYSIQNTGELFF. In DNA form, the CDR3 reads TGTGCCAGCAGTTACTCGATACAGAACACCGGGGAGCTGTTTTTT.

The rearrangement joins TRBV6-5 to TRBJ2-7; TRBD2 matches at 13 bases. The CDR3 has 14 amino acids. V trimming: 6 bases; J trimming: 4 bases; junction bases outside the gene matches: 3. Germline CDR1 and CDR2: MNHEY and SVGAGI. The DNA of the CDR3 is TGTGCCAGCAGAAGGACTAGCGGGAGTTACGAGCAGTACTTC. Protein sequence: CASRRTSGSYEQYF.

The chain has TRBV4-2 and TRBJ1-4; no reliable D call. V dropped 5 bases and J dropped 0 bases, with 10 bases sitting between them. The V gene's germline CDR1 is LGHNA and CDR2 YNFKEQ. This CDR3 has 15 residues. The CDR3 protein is CASSVTPATNEKLFF. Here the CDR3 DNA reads TGTGCCAGCAGCGTGACACCAGCAACTAATGAAAAACTGTTTTTT.

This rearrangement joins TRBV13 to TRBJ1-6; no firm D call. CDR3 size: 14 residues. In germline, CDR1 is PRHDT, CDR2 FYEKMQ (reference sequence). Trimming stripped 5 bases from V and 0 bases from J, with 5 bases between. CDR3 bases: TGTGCCAGCAGCCTGAGCTCCTATAATTCACCCCTCCACTTT. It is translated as CASSLSSYNSPLHF.

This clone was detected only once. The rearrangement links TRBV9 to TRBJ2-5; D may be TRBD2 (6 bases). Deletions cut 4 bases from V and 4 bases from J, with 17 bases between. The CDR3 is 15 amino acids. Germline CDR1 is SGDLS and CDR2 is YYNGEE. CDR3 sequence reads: CASSIAGTSVETQYF. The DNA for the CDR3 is TGTGCCAGCAGCATTGCCGGGACTTCGGTAGAGACCCAGTACTTC.

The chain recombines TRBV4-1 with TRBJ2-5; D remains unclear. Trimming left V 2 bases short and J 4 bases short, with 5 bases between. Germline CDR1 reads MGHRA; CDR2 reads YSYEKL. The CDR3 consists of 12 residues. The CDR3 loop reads CASSQLGETQYF. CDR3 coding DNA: TGCGCCAGCAGCCAACTAGGAGAGACCCAGTACTTC.

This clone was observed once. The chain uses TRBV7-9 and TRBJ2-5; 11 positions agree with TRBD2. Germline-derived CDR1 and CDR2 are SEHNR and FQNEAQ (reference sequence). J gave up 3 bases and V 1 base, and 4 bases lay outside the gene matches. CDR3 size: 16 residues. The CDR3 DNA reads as TGTGCCAGCAGCTTAGGTCCGGGACTAGCGGAAGAGACCCAGTACTTC. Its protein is CASSLGPGLAEETQYF.

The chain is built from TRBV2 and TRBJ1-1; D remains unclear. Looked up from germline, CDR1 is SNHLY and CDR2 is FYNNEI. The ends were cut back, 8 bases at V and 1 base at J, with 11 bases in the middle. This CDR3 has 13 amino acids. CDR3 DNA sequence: TGTGCCAGCCGGTTCGGGGAGAACACTGAAGCTTTCTTT. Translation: CASRFGENTEAFF.